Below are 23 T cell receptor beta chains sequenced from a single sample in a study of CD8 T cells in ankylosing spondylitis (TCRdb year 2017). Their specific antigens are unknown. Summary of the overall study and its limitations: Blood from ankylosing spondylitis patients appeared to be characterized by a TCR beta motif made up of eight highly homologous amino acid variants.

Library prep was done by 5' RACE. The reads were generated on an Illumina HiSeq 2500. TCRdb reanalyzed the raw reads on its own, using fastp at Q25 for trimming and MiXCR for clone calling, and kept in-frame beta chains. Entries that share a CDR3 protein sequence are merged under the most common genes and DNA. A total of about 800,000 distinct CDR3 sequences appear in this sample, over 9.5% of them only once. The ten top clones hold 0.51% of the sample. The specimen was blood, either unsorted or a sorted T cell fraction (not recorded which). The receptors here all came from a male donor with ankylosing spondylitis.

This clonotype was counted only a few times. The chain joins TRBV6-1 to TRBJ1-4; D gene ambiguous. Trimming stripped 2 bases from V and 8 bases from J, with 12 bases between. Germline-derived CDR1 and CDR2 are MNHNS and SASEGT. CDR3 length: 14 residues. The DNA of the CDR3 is TGTGCCAGCAGTGAATGGACCGGGGAGGAAAAACTGTTTTTT. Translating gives CASSEWTGEEKLFF.

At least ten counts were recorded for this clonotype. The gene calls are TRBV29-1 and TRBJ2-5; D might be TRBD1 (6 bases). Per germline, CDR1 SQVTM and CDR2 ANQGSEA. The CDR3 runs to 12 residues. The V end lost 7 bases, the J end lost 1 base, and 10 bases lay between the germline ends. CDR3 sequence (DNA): TGCAGCGGCCTGGACAGCCAAGAGACCCAGTACTTC. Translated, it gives CSGLDSQETQYF. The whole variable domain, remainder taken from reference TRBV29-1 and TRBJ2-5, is SAVISQKPSRDICQRGTSLTIQCQVDSQVTMMFWYRQQPGQSLTLIATANQGSEATYESGFVIDKFPISRPNLTFSTLTVSNMSPEDSSIYLCSGLDSQETQYFGPGTRLLVL.

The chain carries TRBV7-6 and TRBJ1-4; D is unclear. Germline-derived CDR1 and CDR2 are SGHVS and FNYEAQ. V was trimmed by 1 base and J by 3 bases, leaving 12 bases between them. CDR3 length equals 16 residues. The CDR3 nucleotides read TGTGCCAGCAGCTTAGAGCTGAGACATGCTAATGAAAAACTGTTTTTT. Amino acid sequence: CASSLELRHANEKLFF. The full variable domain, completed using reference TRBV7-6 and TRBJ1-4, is GAGVSQSPRYKVTKRGQDVALRCDPISGHVSLYWYRQALGQGPEFLTYFNYEAQQDKSGLPNDRFSAERPEGSISTLTIQRTEQRDSAMYRCASSLELRHANEKLFFGSGTQLSVL.

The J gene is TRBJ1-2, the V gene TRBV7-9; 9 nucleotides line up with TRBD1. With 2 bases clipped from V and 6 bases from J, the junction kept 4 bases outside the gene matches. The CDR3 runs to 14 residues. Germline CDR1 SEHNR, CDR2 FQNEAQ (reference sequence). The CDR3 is CASSLPGQGHGYTF. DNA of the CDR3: TGTGCCAGCAGCTTACCGGGACAGGGCCATGGCTACACCTTC.

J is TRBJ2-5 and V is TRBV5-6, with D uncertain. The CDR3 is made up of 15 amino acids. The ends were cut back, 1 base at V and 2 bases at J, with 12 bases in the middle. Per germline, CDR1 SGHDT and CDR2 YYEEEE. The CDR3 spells CASSLPPAGQETQYF. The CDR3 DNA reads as TGTGCCAGCAGCTTGCCCCCGGCAGGACAAGAGACCCAGTACTTC.

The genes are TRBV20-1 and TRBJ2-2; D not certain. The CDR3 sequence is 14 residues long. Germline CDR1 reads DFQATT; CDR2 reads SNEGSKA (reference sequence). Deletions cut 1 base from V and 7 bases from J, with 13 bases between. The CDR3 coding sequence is TGCAGTGCTAGAGGCTACGGGTCCCTCGGGGAGCTGTTTTTT. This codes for CSARGYGSLGELFF.

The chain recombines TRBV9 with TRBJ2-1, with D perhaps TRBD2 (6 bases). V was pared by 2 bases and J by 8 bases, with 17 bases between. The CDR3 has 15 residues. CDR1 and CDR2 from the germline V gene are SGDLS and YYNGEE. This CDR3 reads CASSVDRIRDYEQFF. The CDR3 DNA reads TGTGCCAGCAGCGTCGACCGGATCAGGGACTATGAGCAGTTCTTC. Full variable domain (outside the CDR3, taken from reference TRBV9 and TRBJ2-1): DSGVTQTPKHLITATGQRVTLRCSPRSGDLSVYWYQQSLDQGLQFLIQYYNGEERAKGNILERFSAQQFPDLHSELNLSSLELGDSALYFCASSVDRIRDYEQFFGPGTRLTVL.

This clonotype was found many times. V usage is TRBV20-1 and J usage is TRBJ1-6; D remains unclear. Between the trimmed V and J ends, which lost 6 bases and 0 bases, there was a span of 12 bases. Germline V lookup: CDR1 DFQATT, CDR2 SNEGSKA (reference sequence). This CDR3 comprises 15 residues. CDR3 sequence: CSAPDISSYNSPLHF. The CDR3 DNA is TGCAGTGCCCCTGACATCAGCTCCTATAATTCACCCCTCCACTTT.

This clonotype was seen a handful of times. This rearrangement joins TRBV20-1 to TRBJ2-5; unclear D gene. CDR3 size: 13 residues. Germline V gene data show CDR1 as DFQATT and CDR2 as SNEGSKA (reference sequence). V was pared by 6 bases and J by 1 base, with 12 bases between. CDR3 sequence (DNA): TGCAGTGCGCCACGGATGGTCCAAGAGACCCAGTACTTC. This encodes CSAPRMVQETQYF.

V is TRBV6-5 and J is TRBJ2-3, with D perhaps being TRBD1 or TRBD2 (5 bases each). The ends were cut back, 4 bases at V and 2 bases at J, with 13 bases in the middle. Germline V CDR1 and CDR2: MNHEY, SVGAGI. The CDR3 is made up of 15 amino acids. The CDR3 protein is CASSSGRIYTDTQYF. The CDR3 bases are TGTGCCAGCAGTTCGGGACGGATATACACAGATACGCAGTATTTT.

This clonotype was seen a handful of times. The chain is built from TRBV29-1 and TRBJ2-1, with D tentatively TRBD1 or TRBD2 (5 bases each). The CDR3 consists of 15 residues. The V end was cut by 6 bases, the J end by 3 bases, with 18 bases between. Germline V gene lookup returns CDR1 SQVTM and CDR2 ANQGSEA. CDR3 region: CSVVPGPQNYNEQFF. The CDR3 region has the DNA TGCAGCGTGGTACCGGGACCCCAGAACTACAATGAGCAGTTCTTC.

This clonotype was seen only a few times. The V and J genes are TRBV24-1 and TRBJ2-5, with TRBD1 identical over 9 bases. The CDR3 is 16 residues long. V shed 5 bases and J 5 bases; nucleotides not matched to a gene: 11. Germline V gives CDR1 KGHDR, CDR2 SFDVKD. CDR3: CATSVSPGQGVETQYF. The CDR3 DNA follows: TGTGCCACCAGTGTTTCCCCGGGACAGGGCGTCGAGACCCAGTACTTC.

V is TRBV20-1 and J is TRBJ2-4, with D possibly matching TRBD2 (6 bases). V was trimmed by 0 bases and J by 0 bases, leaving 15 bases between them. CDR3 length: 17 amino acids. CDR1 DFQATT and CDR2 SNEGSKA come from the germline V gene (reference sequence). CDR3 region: CSARDPQRVLAKNIQYF. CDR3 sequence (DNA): TGCAGTGCTAGAGATCCCCAGCGGGTACTAGCCAAAAACATTCAGTACTTC.

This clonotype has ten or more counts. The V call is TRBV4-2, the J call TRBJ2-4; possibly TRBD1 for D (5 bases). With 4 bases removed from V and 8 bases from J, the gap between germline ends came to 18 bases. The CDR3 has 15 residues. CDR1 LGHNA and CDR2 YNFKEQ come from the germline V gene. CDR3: CASSPRRGMGYIQYF. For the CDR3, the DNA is TGTGCCAGCAGCCCGCGTAGGGGAATGGGTTACATTCAGTACTTC.

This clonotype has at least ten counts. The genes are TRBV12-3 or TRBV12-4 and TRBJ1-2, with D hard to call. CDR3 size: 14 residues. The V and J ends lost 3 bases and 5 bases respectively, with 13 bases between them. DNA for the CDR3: TGTGCCAGCAGTTTGGGCGGGGAGTGGTATGGCTACACCTTC. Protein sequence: CASSLGGEWYGYTF.

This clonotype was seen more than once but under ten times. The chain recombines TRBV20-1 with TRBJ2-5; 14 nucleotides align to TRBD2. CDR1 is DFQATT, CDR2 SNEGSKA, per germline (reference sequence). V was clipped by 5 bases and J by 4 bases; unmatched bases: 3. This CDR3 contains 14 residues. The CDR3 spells CSAPGTSGGETQYF. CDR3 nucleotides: TGCAGTGCTCCCGGGACTAGCGGGGGAGAGACCCAGTACTTC.

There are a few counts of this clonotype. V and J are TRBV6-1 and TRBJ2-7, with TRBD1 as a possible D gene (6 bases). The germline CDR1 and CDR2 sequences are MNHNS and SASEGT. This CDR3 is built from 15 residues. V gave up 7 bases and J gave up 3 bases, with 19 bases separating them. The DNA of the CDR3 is TGTGCCAGCACCCAGGGGATAGAGGACTTCTACGAGCAGTACTTC. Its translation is CASTQGIEDFYEQYF.

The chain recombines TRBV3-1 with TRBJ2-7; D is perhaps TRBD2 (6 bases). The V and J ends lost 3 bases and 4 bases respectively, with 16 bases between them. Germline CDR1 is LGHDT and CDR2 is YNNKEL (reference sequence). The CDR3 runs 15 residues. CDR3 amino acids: CASSQPKWGVYEQYF. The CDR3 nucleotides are TGTGCCAGCAGCCAGCCCAAATGGGGGGTTTACGAGCAGTACTTC.

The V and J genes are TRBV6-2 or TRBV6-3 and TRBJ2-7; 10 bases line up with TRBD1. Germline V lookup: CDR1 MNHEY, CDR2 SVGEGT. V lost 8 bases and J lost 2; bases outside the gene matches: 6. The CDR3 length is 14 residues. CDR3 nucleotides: TGTGCCAGCGAAAGGGGACAGGGGACCTACGAGCAGTACTTC. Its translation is CASERGQGTYEQYF.

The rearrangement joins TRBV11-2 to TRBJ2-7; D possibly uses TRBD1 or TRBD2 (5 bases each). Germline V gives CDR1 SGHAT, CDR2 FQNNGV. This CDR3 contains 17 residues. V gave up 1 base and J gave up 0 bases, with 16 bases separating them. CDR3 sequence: CASSLVVPGPSSYEQYF. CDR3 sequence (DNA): TGTGCCAGCAGCTTAGTCGTACCGGGACCCAGCTCCTACGAGCAGTACTTC.

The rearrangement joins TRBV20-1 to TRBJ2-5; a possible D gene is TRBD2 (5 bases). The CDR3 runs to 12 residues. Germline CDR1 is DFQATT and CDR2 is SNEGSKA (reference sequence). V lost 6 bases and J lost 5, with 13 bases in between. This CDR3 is CSALPSGETQYF. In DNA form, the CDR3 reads TGCAGTGCCCTTCCTTCGGGGGAGACCCAGTACTTC.

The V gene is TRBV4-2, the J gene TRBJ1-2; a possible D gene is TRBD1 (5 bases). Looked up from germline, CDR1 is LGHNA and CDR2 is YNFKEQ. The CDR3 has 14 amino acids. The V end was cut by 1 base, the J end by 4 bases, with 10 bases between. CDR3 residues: CASSQGDWVYGYTF. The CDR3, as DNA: TGTGCCAGCAGCCAAGGGGACTGGGTCTATGGCTACACCTTC.

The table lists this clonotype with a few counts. CDR3 coding DNA: TGCGCCAGCAGCCAAGGACTACCTCTCTACTACGAGCAGTACTTC. Amino acids: CASSQGLPLYYEQYF. This rearrangement joins TRBV4-3 to TRBJ2-7; possibly TRBD2 for D (5 bases). Trimming cost V 1 base and J 3 bases, with 13 bases left between them. The germline CDR1 and CDR2 sequences are LGHNA and YSLEER. This CDR3 has 15 amino acids.